The rows below give T cell receptor beta chains drawn from one sample of a study of blood T cell repertoires in COVID-19. Clones were read by immunoSEQ multiplex PCR, and TCRdb kept only the in-frame ones, dropping some. The table includes about 300,000 clones, 80% to 95% detected once. The sequencing input was peripheral blood. The receptors here all came from a woman under 40 with COVID-19, enrolled during active disease. The CDR3 runs from the conserved cysteine through the conserved F or W. Each record gives: J gene, V gene, D gene, clone size, CDR3 DNA, CDR3 protein. A D gene is named only where the DNA matches it firmly. Clone size is not always given. Where it is, it says once, few, many or a class for expanded clones.

J: TRBJ2-6; V: TRBV2; D: TRBD2; size: few; DNA: TGTGCCAGCAGTGAGGGGACTATTGCTGGGGCCAACGTCCTGACTTTC; CDR3: CASSEGTIAGANVLTF
J: TRBJ1-1; V: TRBV3-1/TRBV3-2; D: NA; size: NA; DNA: TGTGCCAGCAGCCTATCCCCGGGACACCCGGCTGAAGCTTTCTTT; CDR3: CASSLSPGHPAEAFF
J: TRBJ2-1; V: TRBV3-1/TRBV3-2; D: TRBD2; size: NA; DNA: TGTGCCAGCAGCTACACTAGCGGGGCCTACAATGAGCAGTTCTTC; CDR3: CASSYTSGAYNEQFF
J: TRBJ1-2; V: TRBV28; D: TRBD1; size: NA; DNA: TGTGCCAGCAGTGGGGGGACAGTTAACTATGGCTACACCTTC; CDR3: CASSGGTVNYGYTF
J: TRBJ2-2; V: TRBV9; D: NA; size: NA; DNA: TGTGCCAGCAGCGTAGATGTAGGGGCGGACACCGGGGAGCTGTTTTTT; CDR3: CASSVDVGADTGELFF
J: TRBJ1-2; V: TRBV5-1; D: TRBD1; size: NA; DNA: TGCGCCAGCAGCTTGGCTGGGACAGGTTGGGGCTACACCTTC; CDR3: CASSLAGTGWGYTF
J: TRBJ1-3; V: TRBV6-5; D: NA; size: NA; DNA: TGTGCCAGCACCCAAGGCGGGCCTGGAAACACCATATATTTT; CDR3: CASTQGGPGNTIYF
J: TRBJ1-1; V: TRBV5-1; D: NA; size: NA; DNA: TGCGCCAGCAGCCCAGCACGAGGGTCTGAAGCTTTCTTT; CDR3: CASSPARGSEAFF
J: TRBJ1-1; V: TRBV11-2; D: NA; size: NA; DNA: TGTGCCAGCAGCTTGGTCTTTAGGGGCGCTTTCTTT; CDR3: CASSLVFRGAFF
J: TRBJ2-1; V: TRBV3-1/TRBV3-2; D: NA; size: NA; DNA: TGTGCCAGCAGCGTAAGGGGCGGAGAGCAGTTCTTC; CDR3: CASSVRGGEQFF
J: TRBJ2-7; V: TRBV5-1; D: NA; size: NA; DNA: TGCGCCAGCAGCCCCCGAGGCGGGACAGCTTACGAGCAGTACTTC; CDR3: CASSPRGGTAYEQYF
J: TRBJ2-3; V: TRBV19; D: TRBD1; size: NA; DNA: TGTGCCAGTAGTCTTCGGACAGGAAGGGTTGGCACAGATACGCAGTATTTT; CDR3: CASSLRTGRVGTDTQYF
J: TRBJ1-2; V: TRBV28; D: TRBD1; size: NA; DNA: TGTGCCAGCAGGTGGACAGGGGCTGGCTACACCTTC; CDR3: CASRWTGAGYTF
J: TRBJ2-7; V: TRBV5-4; D: TRBD1; size: NA; DNA: TGTGCCAGCAGCTTGAGACAGGGGGCCAACGAGCAGTACTTC; CDR3: CASSLRQGANEQYF
J: TRBJ1-5; V: TRBV19; D: NA; size: NA; DNA: TGTGCCAGTAGCCCGGGGGATCAGCCCCAGCATTTT; CDR3: CASSPGDQPQHF
J: TRBJ1-1; V: TRBV28; D: NA; size: NA; DNA: TGTGCCAGCAGCCCGGCGGGACGCAACACTGAAGCTTTCTTT; CDR3: CASSPAGRNTEAFF
J: TRBJ1-3; V: TRBV24-1; D: NA; size: NA; DNA: TGTGCCACCAGTCGGGGGGATTCCATATATTTT; CDR3: CATSRGDSIYF
J: TRBJ2-3; V: TRBV10-3; D: NA; size: NA; DNA: TGTGCCATCAGTGAGGGATGGGGACACACAGATACGCAGTATTTT; CDR3: CAISEGWGHTDTQYF
J: TRBJ1-3; V: TRBV28; D: NA; size: NA; DNA: TGTGCCAGCAGTAGTCAGGGAAATGGAAACACCATATATTTT; CDR3: CASSSQGNGNTIYF
J: TRBJ2-7; V: TRBV9; D: TRBD2; size: NA; DNA: TGTGCCAGCAGCGGGGGACTAGCGGGAGTATACGAGCAGTACTTC; CDR3: CASSGGLAGVYEQYF